The 32 T cell receptor beta chains below were found in one sample sequenced in a study of T-cell reconstitution after alpha-beta-depleted transplantation in children (dated by TCRdb to about 2016). The treatment or condition label, read with the paper, signifies: allogeneic hematopoietic cell transplantation with graft depleted of TCRalphabeta T cells and CD19 B cells. The library came from PCR. The sample was run on an Illumina HiSeq 2500. To normalize quantification of the TCRbeta repertoire, the TCR libraries were built with molecular barcoding that relied on unique molecular identifiers. TCRdb took the public reads, trimmed them with fastp at Q25, ran MiXCR for clone calling and kept in-frame beta chains. Every distinct CDR3 protein forms one entry, paired with its most common genes and DNA. The sample yields approximately 500,000 distinct CDR3 sequences; 10% to 13% were counted once. The top ten constitute 2% to 2.5% of the sample.

The material sequenced was PBMCs, taken before TCRalphabeta/CD19-depleted stem cell transplant. The receptors were sampled from a child younger than 10 with inherited bone marrow failure, due to receive a stem cell transplant.

This clonotype has more than one count but fewer than ten. The gene calls are TRBV27 and TRBJ2-1; D may be TRBD2 (5 bases). Trimming shortened V by 0 bases and J by 8 bases, and 5 bases separated the two germline ends. In germline, CDR1 is MNHEY, CDR2 SMNVEV (reference sequence). The CDR3 contains 12 residues. The CDR3 loop is CASSLSRDEQFF. The CDR3 coding sequence is TGTGCCAGCAGTTTATCGAGGGATGAGCAGTTCTTC.

V and J are TRBV30 and TRBJ2-3, with 7 bases lining up with TRBD2. CDR3 length equals 14 residues. CDR1 and CDR2 (germline): GTSNPN, SVGIG (reference sequence). Trimming took 7 bases from V and 4 from J; bases not matched to a gene: 11. CDR3 sequence (DNA): TGTGCCTTATTGGGCGGGAGTTTCTCAGATACGCAGTATTTT. Its protein is CALLGGSFSDTQYF.

This clonotype was seen just once. A much larger clone differs by one base, so this may be a read error. CDR3 region: CATSPFGNEQFF. As DNA, the CDR3 is TGTGCCACCAGCCCCTTCGGCAATGAGCAGTTCTTC. J is TRBJ2-1 and V is TRBV24-1, with D unclear. Germline CDR1 is KGHDR and CDR2 is SFDVKD. The CDR3 has 12 amino acids. Trimming took 7 bases from V and 6 from J, leaving 9 bases between them.

There are a few counts of this clonotype. The CDR3 sequence: CASSPTHGGAYEQYF. CDR3 bases: TGTGCCAGCAGCCCTACCCACGGCGGGGCCTACGAGCAGTACTTC. The chain joins TRBV4-2 to TRBJ2-7, with a tentative D call TRBD2 (6 bases). The length of the CDR3 is 15 residues. CDR1 is LGHNA, CDR2 YNFKEQ, per germline. The V and J ends lost 4 bases and 2 bases respectively, with 15 bases between them.

This clonotype was counted a few times. V and J are TRBV28 and TRBJ2-7, with TRBD1 as a possible D gene (5 bases). The CDR3 runs 13 residues. Germline values: CDR1 MDHEN, CDR2 SYDVKM. The V end lost 8 bases, the J end lost 3 bases, and 14 bases lay between the germline ends. Here the CDR3 reads CASSLREFYEQYF. Here the CDR3 DNA reads TGTGCCAGCTCTCTCAGGGAATTCTACGAGCAGTACTTC.

This clonotype was counted many times. V gene TRBV7-9 combines with J gene TRBJ2-3; D not certain. This CDR3 has 16 residues. With 5 bases removed from V and 0 bases from J, the gap between germline ends came to 15 bases. Germline lookup yields CDR1 SEHNR and CDR2 FQNEAQ (reference sequence). Here the CDR3 reads CASSPRSALSTDTQYF. CDR3 sequence (DNA): TGTGCCAGCAGCCCCAGGTCAGCGCTGAGCACAGATACGCAGTATTTT.

The V gene is TRBV5-4, the J gene TRBJ2-5, with 11 bases lining up with TRBD2. The germline CDR1 and CDR2 sequences are SGHNT and YYREEE (reference sequence). CDR3 length: 16 amino acids. The V and J ends lost 0 bases and 5 bases, in that order; junction bases with no gene match: 6. The CDR3 DNA follows: TGTGCCAGCAGCTTGGTGCTAGCGGGAGGCCGGGAGACCCAGTACTTC. It codes for CASSLVLAGGRETQYF.

This clonotype was seen repeatedly, ten times or more. The chain has TRBV27 and TRBJ2-1; 7 bases agree with TRBD2. With 5 bases clipped from V and 8 bases from J, the junction kept 15 bases outside the gene matches. The length of the CDR3 is 16 residues. Germline-derived CDR1 and CDR2 are MNHEY and SMNVEV (reference sequence). CDR3 in DNA: TGTGCCAGCAGTCCCTCGTCGGCGGGAGTTTGGTATGAGCAGTTCTTC. It codes for CASSPSSAGVWYEQFF.

This clonotype has a count of ten or more. The chain is built from TRBV20-1 and TRBJ1-2, with D tentatively TRBD1 (6 bases). Germline V gives CDR1 DFQATT, CDR2 SNEGSKA (reference sequence). This CDR3 has 13 amino acids. V lost 0 bases, J lost 4 bases, and 9 bases lay in between. The CDR3 loop is CSARDAGAYGYTF. The CDR3 region has the DNA TGCAGTGCTAGAGATGCGGGGGCCTATGGCTACACCTTC.

This clonotype has only a few counts. V gene TRBV19 combines with J gene TRBJ2-7, with D unclear. Germline V gene lookup returns CDR1 LNHDA and CDR2 SQIVND (reference sequence). The CDR3 runs to 14 residues. Trimming removed 3 bases at V and 3 bases at J, with 12 bases between. The CDR3 is CASSIQYGFYEQYF. As DNA, the CDR3 is TGTGCCAGTAGTATTCAGTACGGTTTCTACGAGCAGTACTTC.

This clonotype was seen ten or more times. The chain is built from TRBV28 and TRBJ2-7; D possibly corresponds to TRBD2 (6 bases). Germline CDR1 reads MDHEN; CDR2 reads SYDVKM. CDR3 length: 12 amino acids. Trimming took 7 bases from V and 5 from J, leaving 12 bases between them. CDR3 sequence: CASNRWGDEQYF. The CDR3 DNA is TGTGCCAGCAACCGGTGGGGGGACGAGCAGTACTTC.

This clonotype showed up many times. V gene TRBV7-9 combines with J gene TRBJ2-7, with D perhaps matching TRBD1 or TRBD2 (5 bases each). V lost 0 bases to trimming and J lost 2 bases, with 8 bases between them. Germline values: CDR1 SEHNR, CDR2 FQNEAQ (reference sequence). The CDR3 has 14 residues. For the CDR3, the DNA is TGTGCCAGCAGCTTAGCGGGGACCCCCTACGAGCAGTACTTC. Its protein product is CASSLAGTPYEQYF. Combining the CDR3 with reference TRBV7-9 and TRBJ2-7 gives the whole variable domain DTGVSQNPRHKITKRGQNVTFRCDPISEHNRLYWYRQTLGQGPEFLTYFQNEAQLEKSRLLSDRFSAERPKGSFSTLEIQRTEQGDSAMYLCASSLAGTPYEQYFGPGTRLTVT.

V usage is TRBV11-3 and J usage is TRBJ2-1; D gene uncertain. CDR1 and CDR2 from the germline V gene are SGHNT and YENEEA. The CDR3 spans 12 residues. Between the trimmed V and J ends, which lost 5 bases and 4 bases, there was a span of 6 bases. The CDR3, as DNA: TGTGCCAGCAGCGCCCAATACAATGAGCAGTTCTTC. Protein: CASSAQYNEQFF. The complete variable domain, with remaining parts taken from reference TRBV11-3 and TRBJ2-1, reads EAGVVQSPRYKIIEKKQPVAFWCNPISGHNTLYWYLQNLGQGPELLIRYENEEAVDDSQLPKDRFSAERLKGVDSTLKIQPAELGDSAVYLCASSAQYNEQFFGPGTRLTVL.

The sample holds many counts of this clonotype. This chain connects TRBV28 to TRBJ2-7, with D possibly being TRBD1 or TRBD2 (5 bases each). Germline V gene sequence: CDR1 MDHEN, CDR2 SYDVKM. The CDR3 is 15 amino acids. Trimming cost V 6 bases and J 0 bases, with 15 bases left between them. The CDR3 protein is CASRIIGGISYEQYF. The CDR3 DNA follows: TGTGCCAGCAGAATAATTGGGGGTATCTCCTACGAGCAGTACTTC.

This clonotype was detected many times. V and J are TRBV4-3 and TRBJ1-5; D gene uncertain. V lost 1 base and J 5 bases, leaving 6 bases between the germline ends. The CDR3 spans 13 residues. Germline assignment: CDR1 LGHNA and CDR2 YSLEER. This CDR3 reads CASSQGGHQPQHF. The DNA of the CDR3 is TGCGCCAGCAGCCAAGGAGGGCATCAGCCCCAGCATTTT.

This clonotype is a singleton in its sample. This sequence joins TRBV7-8 and TRBJ1-5, with D unresolved. Germline V CDR1 and CDR2: SGHVS, FQNEAQ. Between the trimmed V and J ends, which lost 0 bases and 5 bases, there was a span of 8 bases. CDR3 length: 14 residues. CDR3: CASSLADGYQPQHF. CDR3 nucleotides: TGTGCCAGCAGCTTAGCTGATGGCTATCAGCCCCAGCATTTT. Together with reference TRBV7-8 and TRBJ1-5, the CDR3 gives the full variable domain: GAGVSQSPRYKVAKRGQDVALRCDPISGHVSLFWYQQALGQGPEFLTYFQNEAQLDKSGLPSDRFFAERPEGSVSTLKIQRTQQEDSAVYLCASSLADGYQPQHFGDGTRLSIL.

This clonotype was seen many times. The chain carries TRBV7-2 and TRBJ2-1, with D possibly being TRBD2 (5 bases). The CDR3 loop spans 11 amino acids. The germline V and J ends were trimmed by 5 bases and 12 bases, with 11 bases remaining between them. Germline-derived CDR1 and CDR2 are SGHTA and FQGNSA. The CDR3 coding sequence is TGTGCCAGCAGCCCGAGAGCGGCGCAGTTCTTC. This codes for CASSPRAAQFF. Full variable domain (remainder filled in from reference TRBV7-2 and TRBJ2-1): GAGVSQSPSNKVTEKGKDVELRCDPISGHTALYWYRQSLGQGLEFLIYFQGNSAPDKSGLPSDRFSAERTGGSVSTLTIQRTQQEDSAVYLCASSPRAAQFFGPGTRLTVL.

This clonotype was counted many times. The gene calls are TRBV30 and TRBJ2-1; 9 positions agree with TRBD2. The CDR3 loop spans 13 amino acids. CDR1 is GTSNPN and CDR2 is SVGIG in the germline V gene (reference sequence). The V and J ends lost 5 bases and 4 bases, in that order; junction bases with no gene match: 3. The CDR3 loop is CAWGSGGYNEQFF. The CDR3 coding sequence is TGTGCCTGGGGGAGCGGGGGGTACAATGAGCAGTTCTTC.

This clonotype has ten or more counts. The chain carries TRBV20-1 and TRBJ2-1, with TRBD2 matching over 7 bases. The V gene's germline CDR1 is DFQATT and CDR2 SNEGSKA (reference sequence). The CDR3 runs to 16 residues. The J segment lost 1 base and the V segment lost 2 bases, leaving 8 bases of the junction unmatched. The CDR3 here is CSARPRLAPSYNEQFF. In DNA form, the CDR3 reads TGCAGTGCTAGACCTAGACTAGCTCCTTCCTACAATGAGCAGTTCTTC.

This clonotype was observed a few times. The chain carries TRBV5-1 and TRBJ2-7; D gene unclear. This CDR3 has 13 residues. In germline, CDR1 is SGHRS, CDR2 YFSETQ. Trimming cost V 4 bases and J 2 bases, with 10 bases left between them. The CDR3 sequence: CASSVDLAYEQYF. Written as DNA, the CDR3 is TGCGCCAGCAGCGTAGACTTGGCCTACGAGCAGTACTTC. The complete variable domain, with remaining parts taken from reference TRBV5-1 and TRBJ2-7, reads KAGVTQTPRYLIKTRGQQVTLSCSPISGHRSVSWYQQTPGQGLQFLFEYFSETQRNKGNFPGRFSGRQFSNSRSEMNVSTLELGDSALYLCASSVDLAYEQYFGPGTRLTVT.

This clonotype was observed many times. This chain connects TRBV15 to TRBJ2-5; 13 bases fit TRBD2. Germline-derived CDR1 and CDR2 are LNHNV and YYDKDF (reference sequence). The CDR3 is 15 residues long. V lost 6 bases and J lost 2; bases outside the gene matches: 3. Here the CDR3 reads CATSGGLAGQETQYF. DNA for the CDR3: TGTGCCACCAGTGGGGGACTAGCGGGACAAGAGACCCAGTACTTC. Full variable domain (remainder filled in from reference TRBV15 and TRBJ2-5): DAMVIQNPRYQVTQFGKPVTLSCSQTLNHNVMYWYQQKSSQAPKLLFHYYDKDFNNEADTPDNFQSRRPNTSFCFLDIRSPGLGDTAMYLCATSGGLAGQETQYFGPGTRLLVL.

At least ten counts were recorded for this clonotype. The CDR3 loop reads CASSSEGRDQPQHF. CDR3 sequence (DNA): TGCGCCAGCAGCTCGGAGGGGCGGGATCAGCCCCAGCATTTT. The V and J genes are TRBV5-1 and TRBJ1-5; tentatively, D is TRBD1 (5 bases). Germline V gene sequence: CDR1 SGHRS, CDR2 YFSETQ. The CDR3 contains 14 residues. The V and J ends lost 3 bases and 5 bases respectively, with 12 bases between them.

The chain is built from TRBV12-3 or TRBV12-4 and TRBJ2-5; 7 nucleotides align to TRBD1. The length of the CDR3 is 13 residues. J lost 5 bases, V lost 10 bases, and 10 bases had no gene match. This CDR3 reads CATQTGMVETQYF. CDR3 sequence (DNA): TGTGCCACCCAGACAGGGATGGTGGAGACCCAGTACTTC.

This clonotype was seen many times. The J gene is TRBJ2-3, the V gene TRBV29-1, with 11 bases that match TRBD1. CDR1 and CDR2 from the germline V gene are SQVTM and ANQGSEA. V lost 2 bases and J lost 4; bases outside the gene matches: 5. This CDR3 has 15 amino acids. The CDR3 protein is CSVEIGQGAADTQYF. The CDR3 DNA reads as TGCAGCGTTGAAATAGGACAGGGGGCAGCAGATACGCAGTATTTT.

The CDR3: CASSLEGPNEQFF. CDR3 bases: TGTGCCAGCAGCTTAGAGGGGCCAAATGAGCAGTTCTTC. This chain joins TRBV7-9 and TRBJ2-1, with TRBD1 as a possible D gene (5 bases). This CDR3 has 13 residues. V dropped 1 base and J dropped 7 bases, with 8 bases sitting between them. Germline lookup yields CDR1 SEHNR and CDR2 FQNEAQ (reference sequence).

This chain links TRBV7-2 with TRBJ1-1; no definite D call. This CDR3 is 14 amino acids long. The V end lost 2 bases, the J end lost 6 bases, and 13 bases lay between the germline ends. Germline CDR1 is SGHTA and CDR2 is FQGNSA. The CDR3 DNA sequence: TGTGCCAGCAGCTTACTTAGGGTTGGTGCTGAAGCTTTCTTT. This codes for CASSLLRVGAEAFF.

This clonotype was seen ten or more times. This rearrangement joins TRBV29-1 to TRBJ2-5; D is possibly TRBD1 (6 bases). V was pared by 6 bases and J by 5 bases, with 22 bases between. Germline CDR1 is SQVTM and CDR2 is ANQGSEA. CDR3 length: 15 amino acids. The CDR3 DNA is TGCAGCGTGGAAAGCGGACAGTTCCGAGGGGAGACCCAGTACTTC. This translates into CSVESGQFRGETQYF.

This clonotype has at least ten counts. The V gene is TRBV11-2, the J gene TRBJ2-3; 7 bases map to TRBD2. The length of the CDR3 is 16 residues. Germline CDR1 reads SGHAT; CDR2 reads FQNNGV. After removal of 1 base from V and 6 bases from J, the junction contained 10 bases not matched to a gene. CDR3 coding DNA: TGTGCCAGCAGCTTAGGATTCCGACTAGCCACGGATACGCAGTATTTT. It codes for CASSLGFRLATDTQYF.

This clonotype was found many times. The chain carries TRBV4-3 and TRBJ2-7; the D call may be TRBD1 or TRBD2 (5 bases each). The CDR3 consists of 15 residues. Trimming took off 1 base at V and 3 bases at J, with 13 bases between the two ends. Germline values: CDR1 LGHNA, CDR2 YSLEER. CDR3 DNA sequence: TGCGCCAGCAGCCAAGTGGACGGGGCCCGCTACGAGCAGTACTTC. Encoded protein: CASSQVDGARYEQYF.

This clonotype occurred many times. The V call is TRBV28, the J call TRBJ1-1; D is undetermined. V gave up 6 bases and J gave up 0 bases, with 14 bases separating them. Looked up from germline, CDR1 is MDHEN and CDR2 is SYDVKM. The CDR3 contains 15 residues. DNA for the CDR3: TGTGCCAGCAGCACCCCGCGGGCCATGAACACTGAAGCTTTCTTT. It yields the protein CASSTPRAMNTEAFF.

A few counts support this clonotype. This sequence joins TRBV27 and TRBJ2-5; no reliable D call. The CDR3 is made up of 10 amino acids. In germline, CDR1 is MNHEY, CDR2 SMNVEV (reference sequence). Trimming shortened V by 8 bases and J by 7 bases, and 8 bases separated the two germline ends. The DNA for the CDR3 is TGTGCCAGCCTTACAAGGACCCAGTACTTC. Its protein is CASLTRTQYF.

This clonotype was detected only a few times. This rearrangement joins TRBV30 to TRBJ2-7, with D possibly being TRBD1 (5 bases). This CDR3 is built from 16 residues. V lost 0 bases and J lost 2, with 17 bases in between. Germline V gene lookup returns CDR1 GTSNPN and CDR2 SVGIG (reference sequence). For the CDR3, the DNA is TGTGCCTGGAGTGTGTGGGGCACAGTGGCCACCTACGAGCAGTACTTC. It specifies CAWSVWGTVATYEQYF.